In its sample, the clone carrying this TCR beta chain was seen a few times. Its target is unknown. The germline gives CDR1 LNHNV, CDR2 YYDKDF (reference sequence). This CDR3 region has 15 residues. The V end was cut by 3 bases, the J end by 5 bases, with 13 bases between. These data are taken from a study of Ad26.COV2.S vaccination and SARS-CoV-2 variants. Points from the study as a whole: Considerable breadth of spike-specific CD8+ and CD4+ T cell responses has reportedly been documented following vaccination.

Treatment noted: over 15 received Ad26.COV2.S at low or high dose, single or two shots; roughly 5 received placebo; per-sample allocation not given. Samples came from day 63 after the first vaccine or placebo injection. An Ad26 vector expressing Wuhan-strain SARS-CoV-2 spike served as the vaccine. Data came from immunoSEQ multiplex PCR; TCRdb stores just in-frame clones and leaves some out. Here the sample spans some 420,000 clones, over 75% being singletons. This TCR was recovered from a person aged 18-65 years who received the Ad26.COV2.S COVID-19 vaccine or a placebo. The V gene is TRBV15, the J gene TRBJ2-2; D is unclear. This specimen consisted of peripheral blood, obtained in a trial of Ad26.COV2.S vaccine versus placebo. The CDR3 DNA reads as TGTGCCACCAGCAGCTATAGGGTTAGGACCGGGGAGCTGTTTTTT. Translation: CATSSYRVRTGELFF.